This T cell receptor (beta chain) was obtained from a study of T cells in Graves' hyperthyroidism and ophthalmopathy. The CDR3 has 14 amino acids. Germline V gene data show CDR1 as MDHEN and CDR2 as SYDVKM. With 5 bases removed from V and 4 bases from J, the gap between germline ends came to 14 bases. Ten or more counts support this clonotype. Using RNA transcripts as the source, TCR beta CDR3 regions were amplified. The primer set for the first-round RT-PCR of the TCR CDR3 was HTBI. Each CDR3 protein gets one entry after TCRdb re-called the multiplex PCR reads with MiXCR. The data show about 520,000 distinct CDR3 sequences, with roughly a quarter seen just once and approximately 11% held by the top ten.

The chain uses TRBV28 and TRBJ1-1; no firm D call. Sequencing was performed on blood. The source is a woman in her 30s with Graves' ophthalmopathy. The CDR3 protein is CASSRLASSTEAFF. The CDR3 DNA reads TGTGCCAGCAGTCGCCTCGCCAGCTCCACTGAAGCTTTCTTT.